This T cell receptor (beta chain) is drawn from a study of T cell repertoires in cytomegalovirus infection. Study-level points and caveats: In two of eight donors, the top clonotype was HLA-C-restricted CMV-specific.

A single record per CDR3 protein comes from TCRdb applying MiXCR to the reads. This table holds fewer than 200,000 distinct CDR3 sequences, approximately 19% found once. Germline-derived CDR1 and CDR2 are MNHEY and SVGAGI. Trimming took 2 bases from V and 0 from J; bases not matched to a gene: 6. The CDR3 length is 16 residues. This clonotype has more than one count but fewer than ten. Its antigen remains unidentified. The TCR comes from a human donor in good health (CMV status not recorded). Some clones in this sample may be carry-over from other donors' samples. The chain recombines TRBV6-5 with TRBJ1-1; the match to TRBD1 covers 7 bases. Sequencing was done on a sample of PBMCs. CDR3 DNA sequence: TGTGCCAGCAGTTACAGGGGGCTTAATCTGAACACTGAAGCTTTCTTT. Translation gives CASSYRGLNLNTEAFF.